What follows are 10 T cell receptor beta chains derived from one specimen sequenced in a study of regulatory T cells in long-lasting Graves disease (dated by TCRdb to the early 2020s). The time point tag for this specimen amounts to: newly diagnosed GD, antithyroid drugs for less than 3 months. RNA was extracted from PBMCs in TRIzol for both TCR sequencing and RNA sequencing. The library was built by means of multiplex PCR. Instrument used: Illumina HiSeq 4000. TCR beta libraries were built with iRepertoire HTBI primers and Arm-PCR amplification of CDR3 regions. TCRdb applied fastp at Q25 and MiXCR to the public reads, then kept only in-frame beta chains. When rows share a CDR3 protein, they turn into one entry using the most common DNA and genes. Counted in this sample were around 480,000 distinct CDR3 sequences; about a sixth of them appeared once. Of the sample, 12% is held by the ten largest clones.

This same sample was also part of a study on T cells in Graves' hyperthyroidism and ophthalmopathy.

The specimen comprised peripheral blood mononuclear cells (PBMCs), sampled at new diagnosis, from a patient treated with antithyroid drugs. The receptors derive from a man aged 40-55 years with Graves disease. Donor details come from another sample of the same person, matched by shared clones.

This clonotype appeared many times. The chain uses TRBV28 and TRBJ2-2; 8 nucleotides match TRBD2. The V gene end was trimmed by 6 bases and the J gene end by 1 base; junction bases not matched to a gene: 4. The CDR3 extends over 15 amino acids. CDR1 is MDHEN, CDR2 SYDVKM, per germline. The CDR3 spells CASSFAGGNTGELFF. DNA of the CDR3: TGTGCCAGCAGCTTTGCGGGAGGGAACACCGGGGAGCTGTTTTTT.

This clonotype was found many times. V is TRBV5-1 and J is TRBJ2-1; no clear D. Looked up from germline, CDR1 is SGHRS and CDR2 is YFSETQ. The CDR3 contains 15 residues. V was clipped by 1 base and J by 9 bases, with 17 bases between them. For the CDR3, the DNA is TGCGCCAGCAGCTTGACAGTTTCCTCAGTTGGTGAGCAGTTCTTC. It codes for CASSLTVSSVGEQFF. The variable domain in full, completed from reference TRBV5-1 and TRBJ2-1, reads KAGVTQTPRYLIKTRGQQVTLSCSPISGHRSVSWYQQTPGQGLQFLFEYFSETQRNKGNFPGRFSGRQFSNSRSEMNVSTLELGDSALYLCASSLTVSSVGEQFFGPGTRLTVL.

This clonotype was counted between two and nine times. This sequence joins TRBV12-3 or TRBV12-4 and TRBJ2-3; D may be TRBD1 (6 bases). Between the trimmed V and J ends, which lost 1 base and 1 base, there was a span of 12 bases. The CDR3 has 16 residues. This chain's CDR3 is CASSLGYRVRTDTQYF. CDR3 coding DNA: TGTGCCAGCAGTTTAGGGTACAGGGTACGCACAGATACGCAGTATTTT.

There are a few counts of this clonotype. Here the CDR3 reads CASSKTSGRARTNTGELFF. The CDR3 nucleotides are TGTGCCAGTAGTAAGACTAGCGGGAGGGCCCGGACGAACACCGGGGAGCTGTTTTTT. The gene calls are TRBV19 and TRBJ2-2; 14 bases align to TRBD2. There are 19 residues in the CDR3. J gave up 0 bases and V 4 bases, and 7 bases lay outside the gene matches. Looked up from germline, CDR1 is LNHDA and CDR2 is SQIVND (reference sequence).

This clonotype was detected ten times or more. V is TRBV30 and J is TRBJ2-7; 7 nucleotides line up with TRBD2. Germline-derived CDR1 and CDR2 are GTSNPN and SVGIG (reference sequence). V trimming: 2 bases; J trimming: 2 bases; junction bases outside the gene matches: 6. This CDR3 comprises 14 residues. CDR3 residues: CAWSQGLVPYEQYF. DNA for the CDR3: TGTGCCTGGAGTCAAGGACTAGTTCCCTACGAGCAGTACTTC.

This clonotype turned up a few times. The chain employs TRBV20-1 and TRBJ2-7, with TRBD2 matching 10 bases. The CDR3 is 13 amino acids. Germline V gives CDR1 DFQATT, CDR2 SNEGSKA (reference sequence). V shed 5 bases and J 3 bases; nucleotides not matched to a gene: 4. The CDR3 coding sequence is TGCAGTGCTCTAGCGGGGGAAAACTACGAGCAGTACTTC. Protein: CSALAGENYEQYF.

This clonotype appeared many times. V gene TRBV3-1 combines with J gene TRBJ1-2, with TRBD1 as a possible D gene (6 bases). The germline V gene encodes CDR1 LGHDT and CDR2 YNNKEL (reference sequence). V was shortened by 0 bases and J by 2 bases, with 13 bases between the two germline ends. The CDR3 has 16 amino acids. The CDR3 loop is CASSQEIQGENYGYTF. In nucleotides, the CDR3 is TGTGCCAGCAGCCAAGAGATACAGGGAGAAAACTATGGCTACACCTTC.

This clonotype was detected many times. CDR3 sequence reads: CASRNVIRNEQFF. The CDR3 DNA reads TGTGCCAGCAGGAACGTAATTCGGAATGAGCAGTTCTTC. The chain carries TRBV28 and TRBJ2-1; no clear D. Trimming took 6 bases from V and 7 from J, leaving 13 bases between them. The germline gives CDR1 MDHEN, CDR2 SYDVKM. The CDR3 spans 13 residues.

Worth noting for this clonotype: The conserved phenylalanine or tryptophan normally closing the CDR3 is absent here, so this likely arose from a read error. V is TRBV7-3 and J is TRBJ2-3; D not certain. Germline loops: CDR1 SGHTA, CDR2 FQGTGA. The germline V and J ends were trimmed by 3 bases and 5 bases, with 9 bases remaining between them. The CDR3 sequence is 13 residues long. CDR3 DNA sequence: TGTGCCAGCAGCTTCTACCCCGGAGATACGCAGTATTTA. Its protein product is CASSFYPGDTQYL.

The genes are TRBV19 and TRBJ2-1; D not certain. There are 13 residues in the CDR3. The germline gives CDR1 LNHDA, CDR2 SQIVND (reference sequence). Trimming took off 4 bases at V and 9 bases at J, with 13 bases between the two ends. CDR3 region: CASSTDGGVEQFF. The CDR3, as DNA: TGTGCCAGTAGTACCGACGGTGGGGTTGAGCAGTTCTTC.